The clone carrying this T cell receptor (beta chain) was recorded a few times. Its target is unknown. Germline loops: CDR1 MNHEY, CDR2 SVGAGI. V lost 0 bases to trimming and J lost 7 bases; unmatched junction nucleotides: 11. The CDR3 totals 18 residues. This specimen belongs to a study of T-cell reconstitution after alpha-beta-depleted transplantation in children. During its preparation, the TCRbeta library received unique molecular identifiers. TCRdb reprocessed the PCR reads with MiXCR, giving one entry per CDR3 protein. The table lists fewer than 1 million distinct CDR3 sequences, around 17% of them singletons. Study-wide results and limits: Recipient T cells and thymic progenitors that survived gave rise to the high TCRbeta diversity observed at day 60 in some patients. About two months after transplant, alpha-beta T cells reportedly came from several hundred expanded graft clones. Newly made T cells mostly supplied T-cell counts and diversity one year after transplant.

The J gene is TRBJ2-3, the V gene TRBV6-5, with TRBD2 matching over 12 bases. Sequenced material: PBMCs, mostly from graft donor cells, taken 360 days after TCRalphabeta/CD19-depleted stem cell transplant. The TCR sequence derives from a male patient between 5 and 17 years old who had a stem cell transplant for acute lymphoblastic leukemia, so the T cells may come from the graft donor. CDR3 coding DNA: TGTGCCAGCAGTTACTCGACTAGCGGGAGTGGTATTCGGCATACGCAGTATTTT. Residues: CASSYSTSGSGIRHTQYF.